A selection of T cell receptor beta chains follows, all from one sample in a study of T-cell reconstitution after alpha-beta-depleted transplantation in children. TCRdb re-derived calls from the PCR reads in MiXCR, one entry per CDR3 protein. This table has about 610,000 distinct CDR3 sequences, roughly 10% appearing once. The specimen was PBMCs from the stem cell graft donor, collected from the stem cell graft. The receptors stem from a human donor who donated a stem cell graft to a child with acute myeloid leukemia. Both conserved end residues are part of each CDR3. Expanded clones are given a class, and other clones once, few, many or no size at all.

V	size	CDR3
TRBV7-9	-	CASSQGTYDEQFF
TRBV7-2	few	CASSLNSRRQGKETQYF
TRBV12-3/TRBV12-4	many	CASTRRTGMNTEAFF
TRBV12-3/TRBV12-4	many	CASSLSGDAETQYF
TRBV29-1	-	CTVWDRGEKLFF
TRBV30	-	CAWTFYDSYEQYF
TRBV7-9	many	CASSSQGDAQYF
TRBV5-1	few	CASSRSGTSSSYEQYF
TRBV18	-	CASSLTGEMVGRRGNTEAFF
TRBV13	many	CASSLGSGAYYEQYF
TRBV29-1	many	CSVVLFPTAYEQYF
TRBV7-8	-	CASSLEAGELGTQYF
TRBV5-1	-	CASSLGGPWEQYF
TRBV3-1	few	CASTLTSGRATYNEQFF
TRBV6-2/TRBV6-3	few	CASSYVREPADTQYF
TRBV24-1	-	CATSDSLQGQPQHF